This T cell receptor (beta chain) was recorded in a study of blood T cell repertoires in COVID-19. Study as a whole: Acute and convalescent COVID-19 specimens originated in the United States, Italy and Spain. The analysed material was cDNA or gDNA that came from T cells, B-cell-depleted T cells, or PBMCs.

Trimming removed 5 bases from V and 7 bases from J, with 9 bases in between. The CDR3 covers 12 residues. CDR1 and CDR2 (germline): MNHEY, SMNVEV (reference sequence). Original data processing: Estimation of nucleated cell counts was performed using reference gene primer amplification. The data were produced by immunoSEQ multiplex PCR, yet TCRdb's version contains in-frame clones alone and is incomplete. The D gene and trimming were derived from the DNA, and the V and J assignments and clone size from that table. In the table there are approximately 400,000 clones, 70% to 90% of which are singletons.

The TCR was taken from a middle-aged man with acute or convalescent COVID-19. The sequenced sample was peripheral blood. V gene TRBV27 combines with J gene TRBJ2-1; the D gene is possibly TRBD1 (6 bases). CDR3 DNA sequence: TGTGCCAGCAGTAACAGGGAGAATGAGCAGTTCTTC. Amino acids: CASSNRENEQFF.